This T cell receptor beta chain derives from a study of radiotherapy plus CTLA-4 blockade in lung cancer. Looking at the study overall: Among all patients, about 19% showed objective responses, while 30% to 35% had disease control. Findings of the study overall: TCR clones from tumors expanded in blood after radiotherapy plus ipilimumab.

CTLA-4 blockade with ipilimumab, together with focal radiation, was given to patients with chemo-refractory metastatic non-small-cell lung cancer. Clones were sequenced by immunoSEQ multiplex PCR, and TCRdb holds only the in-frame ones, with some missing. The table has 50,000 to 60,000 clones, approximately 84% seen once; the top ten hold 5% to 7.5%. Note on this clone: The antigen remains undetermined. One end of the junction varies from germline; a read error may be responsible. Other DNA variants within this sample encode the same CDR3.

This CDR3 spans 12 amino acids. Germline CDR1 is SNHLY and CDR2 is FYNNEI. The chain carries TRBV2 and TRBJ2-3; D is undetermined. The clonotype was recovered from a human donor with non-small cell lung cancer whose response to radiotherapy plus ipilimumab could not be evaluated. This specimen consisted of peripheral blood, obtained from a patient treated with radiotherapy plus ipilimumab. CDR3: CASSAQLDTQYF. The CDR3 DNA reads TGCGCCAGCAGTGCTCAGTTAGATACGCAGTATTTT.